This record concerns one T cell receptor (beta chain) sequence. Its target is not known. This sample was taken from a study of cytomegalovirus exposure and HLA in healthy donors. Study as a whole: Ancestry clustering placed more than 80% of around 400 genotyped donors in the Caucasian-associated cluster.

General study points: It was taken for granted in presence/absence analyses that sequencing depth across donors was roughly uniform. Looking again later, the authors saw that most CMV-associated TCR beta chains seemed HLA-restricted.

13 Jbeta primers and 60 Vbeta primers were used for the PCR. Here immunoSEQ multiplex PCR was the method, and the copy in TCRdb shows in-frame clones only, minus some. The sample includes 160,000 or so clones, around 79% of them seen just once. CDR1 MNHEY and CDR2 SVGAGI come from the germline V gene. This CDR3 has 14 amino acids. V shed 2 bases and J 7 bases; nucleotides not matched to a gene: 4. The receptor was isolated from a middle-aged man in good health and CMV-seronegative. Sequenced material: PBMCs. This chain joins TRBV6-5 and TRBJ1-2; 10 positions agree with TRBD1. The CDR3 nucleotides are TGTGCCAGCAGTTACGGGACAGGGGCCTCTGGCTACACCTTC. Its translation: CASSYGTGASGYTF.